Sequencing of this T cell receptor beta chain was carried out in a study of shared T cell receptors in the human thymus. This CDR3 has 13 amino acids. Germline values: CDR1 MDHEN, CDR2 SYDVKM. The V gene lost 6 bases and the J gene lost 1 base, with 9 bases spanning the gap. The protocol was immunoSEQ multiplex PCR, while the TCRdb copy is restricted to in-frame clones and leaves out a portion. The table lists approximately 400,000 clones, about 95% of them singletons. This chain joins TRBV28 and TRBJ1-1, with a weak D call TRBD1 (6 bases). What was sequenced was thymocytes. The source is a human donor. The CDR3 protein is CASRRGGNTEAFF. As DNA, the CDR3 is TGTGCCAGCAGGAGAGGGGGGAACACTGAAGCTTTCTTT.